The clone carrying this TCR beta chain was observed a single time. As yet, its antigen is unknown. The method was immunoSEQ multiplex PCR; TCRdb's version includes in-frame clones alone and lacks a portion of them. The table lists about 110,000 clones, just under 90% of them singletons. These data originate in a study of T cell responses to AZD1222 COVID-19 vaccine. Study findings and constraints: Spike-specific TCR breadth and depth rose after two AZD1222 doses. White British ancestry dominated among donors, who included more females, and clonal diversity was possibly underestimated. Within unmutated variant regions lay the reported targets of nearly half of spike-specific TCRs.

Sequences were derived from peripheral blood, sampled on day 0 of AZD1222 vaccination. The source is an adult in good health.

The CDR3 is CSASRGTPSSYGYTF. CDR3 DNA: TGCAGTGCTAGTAGAGGTACCCCCTCCTCCTATGGCTACACCTTC. This sequence joins TRBV20-1 and TRBJ1-2, with D uncertain. This CDR3 spans 15 amino acids. V was shortened by 3 bases and J by 4 bases, with 18 bases between the two germline ends. Germline assignment: CDR1 DFQATT and CDR2 SNEGSKA (reference sequence).